Listed below are T cell receptor beta chains from one sample, sequenced in a study of cytomegalovirus exposure and HLA in healthy donors. Assay used: immunoSEQ multiplex PCR; TCRdb lists only in-frame clones, some missing. This sample has around 220,000 clones; 65% to 90% occur once, and the top ten carry just over 1.4%. The material sequenced was PBMCs. The origin of the receptors is a girl aged 5-17 years in good health and CMV-seronegative. CDR3s include the opening cysteine and the closing phenylalanine or tryptophan. Fields, in order: V gene, clone size, D gene, J gene, CDR3 DNA, CDR3 protein. A D gene is named only where the DNA matches it firmly. Only some rows state a clone size, as once, few, many or a class for expanded clones.

v_call: TRBV19
clone_size: .
d_call: .
j_call: TRBJ2-7
cdr3_nt: TGTGCCAGTAGTACCGGGATACCCTACGAGCAGTACTTC
cdr3_aa: CASSTGIPYEQYF

v_call: TRBV2
clone_size: .
d_call: TRBD2
j_call: TRBJ2-4
cdr3_nt: TGTGCCTCAAGCGGGAGGGGGGACAAAAACATTCAGTACTTC
cdr3_aa: CASSGRGDKNIQYF

v_call: TRBV19
clone_size: .
d_call: TRBD1
j_call: TRBJ2-3
cdr3_nt: TGTGCCAGTCTAGACAGGGGGCGCCCAGATACGCAGTATTTT
cdr3_aa: CASLDRGRPDTQYF

v_call: TRBV7-3
clone_size: .
d_call: TRBD2
j_call: TRBJ2-3
cdr3_nt: TGTGCCAGCAGCTTAACGGCGGGACTACCCACAGATACGCAGTATTTT
cdr3_aa: CASSLTAGLPTDTQYF

v_call: TRBV27
clone_size: few
d_call: TRBD2
j_call: TRBJ2-7
cdr3_nt: TGTGCCAGCGCGGCGGCGGGGGGGCCGGCTAAGCAGTACTTC
cdr3_aa: CASAAAGGPAKQYF

v_call: TRBV7-2
clone_size: .
d_call: TRBD1
j_call: TRBJ1-5
cdr3_nt: TGTGCCAGCAGTCAAAAGACAGGGGGCAGGAGCAATCAGCCCCAGCATTTT
cdr3_aa: CASSQKTGGRSNQPQHF

v_call: TRBV19
clone_size: .
d_call: .
j_call: TRBJ2-6
cdr3_nt: TGTGCCAGTAGTAGAAACAGCTACTCCCTCTCTGGGGCCAACGTCCTGACTTTC
cdr3_aa: CASSRNSYSLSGANVLTF

v_call: TRBV21-1
clone_size: .
d_call: .
j_call: TRBJ2-7
cdr3_nt: TGTGCCAGCAGCAATGGCCACTACGAGCAGTACTTC
cdr3_aa: CASSNGHYEQYF

v_call: TRBV19
clone_size: .
d_call: .
j_call: TRBJ1-1
cdr3_nt: TGTGCCAGTAGTATGGCTAGAGCTACCGCTGAAGCTTTCTTT
cdr3_aa: CASSMARATAEAFF

v_call: TRBV29-1
clone_size: .
d_call: .
j_call: TRBJ1-1
cdr3_nt: TGCAGCGTTGGAGGGGGTACAGGGCCAATGAACACTGAAGCTTTCTTT
cdr3_aa: CSVGGGTGPMNTEAFF

v_call: TRBV5-1
clone_size: .
d_call: TRBD1
j_call: TRBJ1-1
cdr3_nt: TGCGCCAGCAGCTTGCGGGCAGGGACAGGCAGCACTGAAGCTTTCTTT
cdr3_aa: CASSLRAGTGSTEAFF

v_call: TRBV11-2
clone_size: .
d_call: .
j_call: TRBJ1-3
cdr3_nt: TGTGCCAGCAGCCTGTCACTAGCTGGAAACACCATATATTTT
cdr3_aa: CASSLSLAGNTIYF

v_call: TRBV5-4
clone_size: .
d_call: .
j_call: TRBJ2-1
cdr3_nt: TGTGCCAGCAGCCCCAGGGGCGGGAGTGATGAGCAGTTCTTC
cdr3_aa: CASSPRGGSDEQFF

v_call: TRBV7-2
clone_size: once
d_call: TRBD2
j_call: TRBJ2-1
cdr3_nt: TGTGCCTCCGGGGGGGAGATCTACAATGAGCAGTTCTTC
cdr3_aa: CASGGEIYNEQFF

v_call: TRBV28
clone_size: .
d_call: TRBD1
j_call: TRBJ1-1
cdr3_nt: TGTGCCAGCAGTTCATCCGGGACAGGGTACACTGAAGCTTTCTTT
cdr3_aa: CASSSSGTGYTEAFF

v_call: TRBV5-6
clone_size: .
d_call: .
j_call: TRBJ2-5
cdr3_nt: TGTGCCAGCAGCAGGGACACGTCTTTAGAAGAGACCCAGTACTTC
cdr3_aa: CASSRDTSLEETQYF

v_call: TRBV28
clone_size: .
d_call: TRBD2
j_call: TRBJ2-1
cdr3_nt: TGTGCCAGCAGTGAACCCGGGACTAGCGGAACGAATGAGCAGTTCTTC
cdr3_aa: CASSEPGTSGTNEQFF

v_call: TRBV5-1
clone_size: .
d_call: TRBD1
j_call: TRBJ1-1
cdr3_nt: TGCGCCAGCAGCTTGGCCCGGGACAGGGGGCTACGGGACACTGAAGCTTTCTTT
cdr3_aa: CASSLARDRGLRDTEAFF

v_call: TRBV5-6
clone_size: .
d_call: .
j_call: TRBJ2-1
cdr3_nt: TGTGCCAGCAGCTTTGGCGGGACAGACAATGAGCAGTTCTTC
cdr3_aa: CASSFGGTDNEQFF

v_call: TRBV4-3
clone_size: .
d_call: TRBD1
j_call: TRBJ1-1
cdr3_nt: TGCGCCAGCAGCCAAGGTGGCAGGGGGCAGCCTGAAGCTTTCTTT
cdr3_aa: CASSQGGRGQPEAFF

v_call: TRBV5-1
clone_size: .
d_call: .
j_call: TRBJ2-6
cdr3_nt: TGCGCCAGCAGCTTGGTTGCGTATGTCTCTGGGGCCAACGTCCTGACTTTC
cdr3_aa: CASSLVAYVSGANVLTF

v_call: TRBV6-1
clone_size: .
d_call: .
j_call: TRBJ1-5
cdr3_nt: TGTGCCAGCAGTGAAACGGGAAGCAATCAGCCCCAGCATTTT
cdr3_aa: CASSETGSNQPQHF

v_call: TRBV19
clone_size: .
d_call: .
j_call: TRBJ2-1
cdr3_nt: TGTGCCAGTAGTATAGGCTGGTCGGTGAGCCCTGCGAATGAGCAGTTCTTC
cdr3_aa: CASSIGWSVSPANEQFF

v_call: TRBV2
clone_size: .
d_call: .
j_call: TRBJ2-1
cdr3_nt: TGTGCCAGCAGTCAATCCGGGACTGCCAACAATGAGCAGTTCTTC
cdr3_aa: CASSQSGTANNEQFF

v_call: TRBV4-1
clone_size: few
d_call: .
j_call: TRBJ2-7
cdr3_nt: TGCGCCAGCAGCCAAGATGCTAACAGGGTTATGGGATACGAGCAGTACTTC
cdr3_aa: CASSQDANRVMGYEQYF

v_call: TRBV29-1
clone_size: .
d_call: .
j_call: TRBJ2-1
cdr3_nt: TGCAGCGTCCTCGGCCAGTTTGGGCAGGGCTCCTACAATGAGCAGTTCTTC
cdr3_aa: CSVLGQFGQGSYNEQFF

v_call: TRBV5-1
clone_size: .
d_call: TRBD2
j_call: TRBJ2-3
cdr3_nt: TGCGCCAGCAGCCCTCTTTTAGCGGGGGGGTCAGATACGCAGTATTTT
cdr3_aa: CASSPLLAGGSDTQYF

v_call: TRBV30
clone_size: .
d_call: TRBD2
j_call: TRBJ2-5
cdr3_nt: TGTGCCTGGAGTGTATTAGCGGGGGGGCCTGAGACCCAGTACTTC
cdr3_aa: CAWSVLAGGPETQYF

v_call: TRBV7-2
clone_size: .
d_call: .
j_call: TRBJ2-7
cdr3_nt: TGTGCCAGCAGCTTAGCGGGAGCCGCGGAGCAGTACTTC
cdr3_aa: CASSLAGAAEQYF

v_call: TRBV11-2
clone_size: .
d_call: TRBD2
j_call: TRBJ2-4
cdr3_nt: TGTGCCAGCAGCTTAGGACGGGAGGGAGGGAACATTCAGTACTTC
cdr3_aa: CASSLGREGGNIQYF

v_call: TRBV7-9
clone_size: .
d_call: .
j_call: TRBJ1-2
cdr3_nt: TGTGCCAGCAGCTTAGTCGAGAAAAACTATGGCTACACCTTC
cdr3_aa: CASSLVEKNYGYTF

v_call: TRBV28
clone_size: once
d_call: .
j_call: TRBJ1-2
cdr3_nt: TGTGCCAGCAGCCTCAGGGGAGACTATGGCTACACCTTC
cdr3_aa: CASSLRGDYGYTF

v_call: TRBV5-4
clone_size: .
d_call: .
j_call: TRBJ2-4
cdr3_nt: TGTGCCAGCAATGAGTTCGGGAAAAACATTCAGTACTTC
cdr3_aa: CASNEFGKNIQYF

v_call: TRBV5-6
clone_size: .
d_call: .
j_call: TRBJ2-7
cdr3_nt: TGTGCCAGCAGCTTTGGACAGTTCAGAGGCGAGCAGTACTTC
cdr3_aa: CASSFGQFRGEQYF

v_call: TRBV28
clone_size: once
d_call: TRBD1
j_call: TRBJ1-2
cdr3_nt: TGTGCCAGCAGTTTTATAATTGGACAGGGGGGAGGCTACACCTTC
cdr3_aa: CASSFIIGQGGGYTF

v_call: TRBV5-4
clone_size: .
d_call: TRBD1
j_call: TRBJ1-4
cdr3_nt: TGTGCCAGCAGCTCCCACCCGGGACAGAAGAATGAAAAACTGTTTTTT
cdr3_aa: CASSSHPGQKNEKLFF

v_call: TRBV5-1
clone_size: once
d_call: .
j_call: TRBJ1-2
cdr3_nt: TGCGCCAGCAGCTTGACAGGGATCTATGGCTACACCTTC
cdr3_aa: CASSLTGIYGYTF

v_call: TRBV25-1
clone_size: .
d_call: .
j_call: TRBJ2-7
cdr3_nt: TGTGCCAGCAGTGAATCGGGGATTTGGGCCTACGAGCAGTACTTC
cdr3_aa: CASSESGIWAYEQYF

v_call: TRBV4-3
clone_size: .
d_call: TRBD1
j_call: TRBJ1-4
cdr3_nt: TGCGCCAGCAGTCTGGACAGGAGAAAACTGTTTTTT
cdr3_aa: CASSLDRRKLFF

v_call: TRBV11-3
clone_size: .
d_call: TRBD1
j_call: TRBJ1-1
cdr3_nt: TGTGCCAGCAGCTTTTTACAGGGGACTGAAGCTTTCTTT
cdr3_aa: CASSFLQGTEAFF

v_call: TRBV28
clone_size: .
d_call: .
j_call: TRBJ2-3
cdr3_nt: TGTGCCAGCAGTCCCAGCGAGCCGAGAAAGGATACGCAGTATTTT
cdr3_aa: CASSPSEPRKDTQYF

v_call: TRBV18
clone_size: few
d_call: TRBD2
j_call: TRBJ2-1
cdr3_nt: TGTGCCAGCTCACCTAGAGTGTTAGCGGGGGCGATCTACAATGAGCAGTTCTTC
cdr3_aa: CASSPRVLAGAIYNEQFF

v_call: TRBV6-4
clone_size: .
d_call: TRBD1
j_call: TRBJ1-5
cdr3_nt: TGTGCCAGCAGTGCAACAGGGGATCAGCCCCAGCATTTT
cdr3_aa: CASSATGDQPQHF

v_call: TRBV7-2
clone_size: .
d_call: .
j_call: TRBJ1-1
cdr3_nt: TGTGCCAGCAGCTTAGTACCGGCAGGGGCTTTCTTT
cdr3_aa: CASSLVPAGAFF

v_call: TRBV4-2
clone_size: .
d_call: .
j_call: TRBJ1-4
cdr3_nt: TGTGCCAGCAGCCCAACTAAATTAAAGAATGAAAAACTGTTTTTT
cdr3_aa: CASSPTKLKNEKLFF

v_call: TRBV4-3
clone_size: .
d_call: .
j_call: TRBJ2-2
cdr3_nt: TGCGCCAGCAGCCAAGACCTACTGGGGGGGGGCCTCATCGGGGAGCTGTTTTTT
cdr3_aa: CASSQDLLGGGLIGELFF

v_call: TRBV6-5
clone_size: once
d_call: TRBD2
j_call: TRBJ2-7
cdr3_nt: TGTGCCAGCAGTCCCCGGGACTACCCCCCAGGCGAGCAGTACTTC
cdr3_aa: CASSPRDYPPGEQYF

v_call: TRBV7-9
clone_size: .
d_call: .
j_call: TRBJ1-1
cdr3_nt: TGTGCCAGCAGCTTCAATCAAGGGGTCGAAGCTTTCTTT
cdr3_aa: CASSFNQGVEAFF